Each of the 10 T cell receptor beta chains below was sequenced from the same sample in a study of T cell repertoires in cytomegalovirus infection. MiXCR was run by TCRdb on the reads, yielding one entry per CDR3 protein. The repertoire includes around 900,000 distinct CDR3 sequences, approximately 31% of them detected once, and 13% sits in the top ten. These receptors' targets are unknown. The starting material was cultured CD8+ T cells from PBMCs, obtained from culture after CMV antigen stimulation. The receptor source for this set is a human donor in good health (CMV status not recorded). Some clones in this sample may be carry-over from other donors' samples.

This clonotype was found many times. This chain links TRBV29-1 with TRBJ2-1; either TRBD1 or TRBD2 may fit D (7 bases each). V lost 7 bases and J lost 8, with 15 bases in between. Germline V CDR1 and CDR2: SQVTM, ANQGSEA. The CDR3 is 12 residues long. CDR3 nucleotides: TGCAGCGGCTACAGGGGAGGGTATGAGCAGTTCTTC. This encodes CSGYRGGYEQFF.

The chain links TRBV12-3 or TRBV12-4 to TRBJ1-6; D remains ambiguous. This CDR3 region has 18 residues. V gave up 5 bases and J gave up 6 bases, with 23 bases separating them. CDR3 sequence reads: CASSPRVFFQLANSPLHF. In DNA form, the CDR3 reads TGTGCCAGCAGTCCACGGGTGTTTTTCCAGCTGGCTAATTCACCCCTCCACTTT.

As to this clonotype: A much bigger clone sits one base away, suggesting this may be a read error. The chain uses TRBV6-6 and TRBJ2-5; D unclear. The CDR3 has 10 amino acids. The germline CDR1 and CDR2 sequences are MNHNY and SVGAGI (reference sequence). The ends were cut back, 2 bases at V and 7 bases at J, with 2 bases in the middle. CDR3 DNA sequence: TGTGCCAGCAGTTACGGGACCCAGTACTTC. Protein sequence: CASSYGTQYF.

This clonotype was detected only a few times. The chain uses TRBV4-1 and TRBJ2-7; possibly TRBD1 for D (5 bases). Germline V lookup: CDR1 MGHRA, CDR2 YSYEKL. This CDR3 region has 19 residues. The V and J ends lost 1 base and 3 bases respectively, with 25 bases between them. In DNA form, the CDR3 reads TGCGCCAGCAGCCAAGTTTCGAACAGGAGACTCATTAGGGACTACGAGCAGTACTTC. It is translated as CASSQVSNRRLIRDYEQYF.

CDR3 DNA sequence: TGTGCCTTACAGGGGGTGTATGGCTACACCTTC. Its protein is CALQGVYGYTF. The V call is TRBV6-1, the J call TRBJ1-2, with 8 nucleotides matching TRBD1. The CDR3 consists of 11 residues. CDR1 is MNHNS and CDR2 is SASEGT in the germline V gene. Losses at the gene ends were 11 bases for V and 5 bases for J; bases not matched to a gene: 4.

J is TRBJ2-5 and V is TRBV6-6, with a possible D match to TRBD2 (6 bases). The ends were cut back, 2 bases at V and 4 bases at J, with 14 bases in the middle. The CDR3 sequence is 15 residues long. Looked up from germline, CDR1 is MNHNY and CDR2 is SVGAGI (reference sequence). The CDR3, as DNA: TGTGCCAGCAGTTACCCCCTGGGGGGTGGAGAGACCCAGTACTTC. Amino acid sequence: CASSYPLGGGETQYF.

This clonotype was detected a few times. CDR3 amino acids: CASSFYRANTGELFF. The CDR3, as DNA: TGTGCCAGCAGTTTCTACCGCGCGAACACCGGGGAGCTGTTTTTT. The J gene is TRBJ2-2, the V gene TRBV6-5, with unresolved D. The CDR3 has 15 residues. Germline-derived CDR1 and CDR2 are MNHEY and SVGAGI. V lost 4 bases to trimming and J lost 0 bases, with 9 bases between them.

This clonotype came up a few times. This chain joins TRBV12-3 or TRBV12-4 and TRBJ2-2, with 8 positions matching TRBD1. The V gene end was trimmed by 7 bases and the J gene end by 4 bases; junction bases not matched to a gene: 5. The CDR3 sequence is 14 residues long. In DNA, the CDR3 is TGTGCCAGCAAGGGTACAGGGGGCACCGGGGAGCTGTTTTTT. Its protein is CASKGTGGTGELFF.

The V call is TRBV6-1, the J call TRBJ2-7, with 7 nucleotides matching TRBD1. The CDR3 runs 14 residues. J lost 2 bases, V lost 4 bases, and 5 bases had no gene match. The germline V gene has CDR1 MNHNS and CDR2 SASEGT. CDR3: CASSARDRPYEQYF. The CDR3 DNA follows: TGTGCCAGCAGTGCCAGGGACAGACCCTACGAGCAGTACTTC.

This chain joins TRBV2 and TRBJ1-1; D gene ambiguous. Germline CDR1 and CDR2: SNHLY and FYNNEI. V was shortened by 6 bases and J by 4 bases, with 6 bases between the two germline ends. CDR3 length equals 11 residues. As DNA, the CDR3 is TGTGCCAGCAGGTGGGCCACTGAAGCTTTCTTT. Translated, it gives CASRWATEAFF.